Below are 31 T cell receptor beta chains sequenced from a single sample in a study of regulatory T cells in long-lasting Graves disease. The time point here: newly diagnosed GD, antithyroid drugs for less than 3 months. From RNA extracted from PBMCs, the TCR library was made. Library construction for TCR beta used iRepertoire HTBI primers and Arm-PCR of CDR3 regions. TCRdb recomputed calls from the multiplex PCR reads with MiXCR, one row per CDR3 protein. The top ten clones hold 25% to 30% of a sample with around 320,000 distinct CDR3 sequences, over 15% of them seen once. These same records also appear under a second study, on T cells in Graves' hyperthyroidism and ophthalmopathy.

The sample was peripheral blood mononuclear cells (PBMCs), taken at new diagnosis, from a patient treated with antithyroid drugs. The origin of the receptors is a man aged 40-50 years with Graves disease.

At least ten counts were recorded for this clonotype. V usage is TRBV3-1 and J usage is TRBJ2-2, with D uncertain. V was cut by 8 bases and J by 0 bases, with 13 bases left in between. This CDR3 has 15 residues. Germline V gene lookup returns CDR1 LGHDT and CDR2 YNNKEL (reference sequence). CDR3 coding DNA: TGTGCCAGCTCACCAGACCGAACGAACACCGGGGAGCTGTTTTTT. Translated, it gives CASSPDRTNTGELFF.

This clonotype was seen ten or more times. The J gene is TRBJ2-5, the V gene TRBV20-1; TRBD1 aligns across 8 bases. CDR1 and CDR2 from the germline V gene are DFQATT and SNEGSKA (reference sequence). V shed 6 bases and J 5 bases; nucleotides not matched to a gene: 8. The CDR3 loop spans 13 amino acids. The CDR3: CSANDRGSETQYF. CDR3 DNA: TGCAGTGCGAACGACAGGGGAAGCGAGACCCAGTACTTC.

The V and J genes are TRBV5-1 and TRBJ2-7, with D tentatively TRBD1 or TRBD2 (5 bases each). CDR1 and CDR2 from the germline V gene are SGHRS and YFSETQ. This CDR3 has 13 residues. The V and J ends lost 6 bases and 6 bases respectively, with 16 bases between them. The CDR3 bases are TGCGCCAGCACCCGGGACCCCAACTCCGAGCAGTACTTC. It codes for CASTRDPNSEQYF.

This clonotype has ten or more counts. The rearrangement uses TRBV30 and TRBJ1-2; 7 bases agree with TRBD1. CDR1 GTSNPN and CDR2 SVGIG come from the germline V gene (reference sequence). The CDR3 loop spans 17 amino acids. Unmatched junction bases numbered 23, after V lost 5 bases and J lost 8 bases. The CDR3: CAWGDRQALDSTGGYTF. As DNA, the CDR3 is TGTGCCTGGGGGGACAGACAGGCCTTAGACTCAACTGGGGGCTACACCTTC. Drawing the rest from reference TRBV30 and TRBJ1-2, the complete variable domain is SQTIHQWPATLVQPVGSPLSLECTVEGTSNPNLYWYRQAAGRGLQLLFYSVGIGQISSEVPQNLSASRPQDRQFILSSKKLLLSDSGFYLCAWGDRQALDSTGGYTFGSGTRLTVV.

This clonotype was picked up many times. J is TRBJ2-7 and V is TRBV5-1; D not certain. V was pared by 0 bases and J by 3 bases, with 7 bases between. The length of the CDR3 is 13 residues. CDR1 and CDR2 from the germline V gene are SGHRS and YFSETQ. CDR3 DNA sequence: TGCGCCAGCAGCTTGGCTGCCAACTACGAGCAGTACTTC. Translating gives CASSLAANYEQYF. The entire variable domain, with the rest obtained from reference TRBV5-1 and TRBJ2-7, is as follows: KAGVTQTPRYLIKTRGQQVTLSCSPISGHRSVSWYQQTPGQGLQFLFEYFSETQRNKGNFPGRFSGRQFSNSRSEMNVSTLELGDSALYLCASSLAANYEQYFGPGTRLTVT.

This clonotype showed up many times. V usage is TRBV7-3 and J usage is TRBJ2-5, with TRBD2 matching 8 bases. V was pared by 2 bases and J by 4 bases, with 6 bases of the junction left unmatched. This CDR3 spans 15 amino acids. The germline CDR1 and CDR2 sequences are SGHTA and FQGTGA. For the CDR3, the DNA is TGTGCCAGCAGCTTACGTCCGGGGGGGCCAGAGACCCAGTACTTC. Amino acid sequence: CASSLRPGGPETQYF.

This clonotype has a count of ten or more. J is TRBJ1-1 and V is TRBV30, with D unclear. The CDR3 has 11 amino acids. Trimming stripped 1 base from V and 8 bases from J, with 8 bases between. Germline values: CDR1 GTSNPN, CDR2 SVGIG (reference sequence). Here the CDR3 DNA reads TGTGCCTGGAGTGCCAATGTGGAAGCTTTCTTT. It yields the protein CAWSANVEAFF.

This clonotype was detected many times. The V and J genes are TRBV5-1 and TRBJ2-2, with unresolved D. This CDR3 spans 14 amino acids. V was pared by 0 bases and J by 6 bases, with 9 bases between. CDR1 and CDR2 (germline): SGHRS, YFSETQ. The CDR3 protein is CASSLEYRAGELFF. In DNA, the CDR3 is TGCGCCAGCAGCTTGGAGTATAGAGCCGGGGAGCTGTTTTTT.

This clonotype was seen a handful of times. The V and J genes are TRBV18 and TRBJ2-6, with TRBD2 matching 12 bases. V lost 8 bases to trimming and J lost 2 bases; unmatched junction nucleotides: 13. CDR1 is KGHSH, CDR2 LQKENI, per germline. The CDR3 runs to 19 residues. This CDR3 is CASAPRTSGVIPGANVLTF. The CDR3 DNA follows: TGTGCCAGCGCCCCCCGGACTAGCGGGGTCATCCCTGGGGCCAACGTCCTGACTTTC.

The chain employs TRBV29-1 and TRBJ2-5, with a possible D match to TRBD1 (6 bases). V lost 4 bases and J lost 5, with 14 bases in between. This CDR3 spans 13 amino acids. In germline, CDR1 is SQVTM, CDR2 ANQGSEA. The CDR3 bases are TGCAGCGTTGCCCGCGGCAGGGGCGAGACCCAGTACTTC. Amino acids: CSVARGRGETQYF.

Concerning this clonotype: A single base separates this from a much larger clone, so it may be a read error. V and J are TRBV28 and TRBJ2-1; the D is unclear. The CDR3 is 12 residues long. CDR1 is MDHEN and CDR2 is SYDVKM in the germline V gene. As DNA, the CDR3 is TGTGCCAGCAGAACAGTCCCGAATGAGCGGTTCTTC. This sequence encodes CASRTVPNERFF.

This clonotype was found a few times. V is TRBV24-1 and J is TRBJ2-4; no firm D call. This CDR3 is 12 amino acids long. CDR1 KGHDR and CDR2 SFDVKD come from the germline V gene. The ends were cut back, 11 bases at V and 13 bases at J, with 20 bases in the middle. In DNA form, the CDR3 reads TGTGCCATGTCCTCGGCCCGGGCCTCCCAGTACTTC. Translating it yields CAMSSARASQYF.

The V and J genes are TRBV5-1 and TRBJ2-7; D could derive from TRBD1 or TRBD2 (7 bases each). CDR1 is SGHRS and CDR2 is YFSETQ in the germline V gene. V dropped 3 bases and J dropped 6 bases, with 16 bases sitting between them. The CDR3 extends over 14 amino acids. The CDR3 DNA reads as TGCGCCAGCAGCTCTGACAGGGAGGGGGGCGAGCAGTACTTC. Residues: CASSSDREGGEQYF.

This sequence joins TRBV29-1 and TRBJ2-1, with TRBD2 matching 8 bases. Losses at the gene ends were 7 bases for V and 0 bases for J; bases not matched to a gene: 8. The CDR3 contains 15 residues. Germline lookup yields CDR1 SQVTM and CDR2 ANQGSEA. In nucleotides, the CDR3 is TGCAGCGCTCGGGAGGGCGTCAGCTCCTACAATGAGCAGTTCTTC. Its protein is CSAREGVSSYNEQFF.

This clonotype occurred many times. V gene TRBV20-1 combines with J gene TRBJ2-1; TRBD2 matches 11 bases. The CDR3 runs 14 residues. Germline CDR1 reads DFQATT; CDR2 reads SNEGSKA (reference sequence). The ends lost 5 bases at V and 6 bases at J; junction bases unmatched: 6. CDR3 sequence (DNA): TGCAGTGCTCTACTAGCGGGGGCCATCAATGAGCAGTTCTTC. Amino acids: CSALLAGAINEQFF.

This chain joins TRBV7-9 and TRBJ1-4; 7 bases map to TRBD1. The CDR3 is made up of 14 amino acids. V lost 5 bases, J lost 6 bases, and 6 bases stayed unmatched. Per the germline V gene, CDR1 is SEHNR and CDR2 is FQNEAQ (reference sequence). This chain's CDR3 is CASSVGTVYEKLFF. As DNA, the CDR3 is TGTGCCAGCAGCGTAGGGACAGTCTATGAAAAACTGTTTTTT.

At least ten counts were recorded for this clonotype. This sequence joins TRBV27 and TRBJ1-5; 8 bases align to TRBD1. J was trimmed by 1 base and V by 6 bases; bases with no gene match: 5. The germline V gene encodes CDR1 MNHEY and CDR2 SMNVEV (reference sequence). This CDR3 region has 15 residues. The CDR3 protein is CASSRQGRSNQPQHF. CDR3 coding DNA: TGTGCCAGCAGCAGACAGGGGAGGAGCAATCAGCCCCAGCATTTT.

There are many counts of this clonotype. The CDR3 DNA reads TGCGCCACCTCGGGACTAGCGGGGGTTAATGAGCAGTTCTTC. Translated, it gives CATSGLAGVNEQFF. The V call is TRBV5-1, the J call TRBJ2-1; 14 bases match TRBD2. This CDR3 spans 14 amino acids. From germline, CDR1 is SGHRS and CDR2 YFSETQ. With 9 bases clipped from V and 7 bases from J, the junction kept 6 bases outside the gene matches.

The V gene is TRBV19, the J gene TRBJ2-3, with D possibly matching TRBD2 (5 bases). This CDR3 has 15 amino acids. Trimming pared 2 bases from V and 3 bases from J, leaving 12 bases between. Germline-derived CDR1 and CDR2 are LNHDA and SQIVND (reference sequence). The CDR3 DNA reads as TGTGCCAGTAGTATAAGCGGACGATTGACAGATACGCAGTATTTT. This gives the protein CASSISGRLTDTQYF.

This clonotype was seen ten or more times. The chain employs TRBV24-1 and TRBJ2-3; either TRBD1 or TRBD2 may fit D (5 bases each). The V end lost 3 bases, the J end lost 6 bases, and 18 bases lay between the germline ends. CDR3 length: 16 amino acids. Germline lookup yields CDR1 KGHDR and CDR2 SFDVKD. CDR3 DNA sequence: TGTGCCACCAGTGATGGCCGGCAGGATGGGACCGATACGCAGTATTTT. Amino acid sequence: CATSDGRQDGTDTQYF.

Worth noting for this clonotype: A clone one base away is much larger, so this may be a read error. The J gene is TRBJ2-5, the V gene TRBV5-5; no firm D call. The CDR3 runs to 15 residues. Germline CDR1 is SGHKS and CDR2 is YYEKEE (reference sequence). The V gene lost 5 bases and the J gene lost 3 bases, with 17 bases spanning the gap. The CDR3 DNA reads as TGTGCCAGCAGTGAAGTAAGCTACCGTAAAGAGACCCAGTACTTC. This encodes CASSEVSYRKETQYF.

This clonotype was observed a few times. Here the CDR3 reads CASSRDSRPNYGYTF. CDR3 nucleotides: TGTGCCAGCAGCCGCGACAGCAGGCCTAACTATGGCTACACCTTC. This sequence joins TRBV11-1 and TRBJ1-2; D is possibly TRBD1 (5 bases). Deletions cut 5 bases from V and 0 bases from J, with 13 bases between. Looked up from germline, CDR1 is SGHAT and CDR2 is FQDESV (reference sequence). The CDR3 is 15 residues long.

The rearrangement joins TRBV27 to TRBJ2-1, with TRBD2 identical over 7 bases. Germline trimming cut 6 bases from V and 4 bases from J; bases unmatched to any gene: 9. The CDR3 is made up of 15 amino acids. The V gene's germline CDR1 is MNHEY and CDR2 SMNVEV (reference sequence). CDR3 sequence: CASRYLGGVYNEQFF. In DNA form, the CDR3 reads TGTGCCAGCAGATATCTGGGGGGGGTTTACAATGAGCAGTTCTTC.

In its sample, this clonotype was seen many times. Here the CDR3 reads CASSSGYGVTDTQYF. CDR3 in DNA: TGCGCCAGCAGTTCAGGGTATGGGGTCACAGATACGCAGTATTTT. The chain is built from TRBV5-1 and TRBJ2-3; weak D call: TRBD1 (5 bases). Trimming stripped 5 bases from V and 2 bases from J, with 15 bases between. The CDR3 sequence is 15 residues long. CDR1 SGHRS and CDR2 YFSETQ come from the germline V gene.

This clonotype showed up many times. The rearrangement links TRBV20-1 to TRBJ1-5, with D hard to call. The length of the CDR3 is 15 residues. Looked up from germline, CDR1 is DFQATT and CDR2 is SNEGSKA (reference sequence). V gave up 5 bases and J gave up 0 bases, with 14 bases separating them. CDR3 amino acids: CSAPRGPGSNQPQHF. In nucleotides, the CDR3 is TGCAGTGCTCCCCGAGGGCCCGGTAGCAATCAGCCCCAGCATTTT.

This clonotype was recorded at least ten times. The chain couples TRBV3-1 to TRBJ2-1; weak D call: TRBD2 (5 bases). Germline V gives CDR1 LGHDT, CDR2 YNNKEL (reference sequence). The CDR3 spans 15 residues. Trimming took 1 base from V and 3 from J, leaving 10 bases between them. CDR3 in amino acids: CASSQGTGFYNEQFF. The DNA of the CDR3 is TGTGCCAGCAGCCAAGGCACGGGGTTCTACAATGAGCAGTTCTTC.

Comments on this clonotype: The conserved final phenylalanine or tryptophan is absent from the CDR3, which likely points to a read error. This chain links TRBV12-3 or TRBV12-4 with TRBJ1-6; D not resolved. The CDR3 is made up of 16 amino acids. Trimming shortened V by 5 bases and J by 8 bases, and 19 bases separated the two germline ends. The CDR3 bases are TGTGCCAGCAGTCTCAAAGGCCGGATGGTTTATTCACCCCTCCACTAT. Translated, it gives CASSLKGRMVYSPLHY.

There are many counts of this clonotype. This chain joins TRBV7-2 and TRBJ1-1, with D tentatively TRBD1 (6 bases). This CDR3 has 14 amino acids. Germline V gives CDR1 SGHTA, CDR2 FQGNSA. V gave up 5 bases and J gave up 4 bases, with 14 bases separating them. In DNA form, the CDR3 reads TGTGCCAGCAGCCCCCTTGGAGGGGGCACTGAAGCTTTCTTT. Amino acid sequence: CASSPLGGGTEAFF.

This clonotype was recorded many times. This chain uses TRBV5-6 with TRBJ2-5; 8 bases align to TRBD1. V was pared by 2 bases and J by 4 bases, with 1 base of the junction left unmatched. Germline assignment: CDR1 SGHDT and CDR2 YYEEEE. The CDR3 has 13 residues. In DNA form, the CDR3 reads TGTGCCAGCAGCTTTCAGGGGGCAGAGACCCAGTACTTC. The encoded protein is CASSFQGAETQYF. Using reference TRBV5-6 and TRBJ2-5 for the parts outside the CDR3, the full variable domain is DAGVTQSPTHLIKTRGQQVTLRCSPKSGHDTVSWYQQALGQGPQFIFQYYEEEERQRGNFPDRFSGHQFPNYSSELNVNALLLGDSALYLCASSFQGAETQYFGPGTRLLVL.

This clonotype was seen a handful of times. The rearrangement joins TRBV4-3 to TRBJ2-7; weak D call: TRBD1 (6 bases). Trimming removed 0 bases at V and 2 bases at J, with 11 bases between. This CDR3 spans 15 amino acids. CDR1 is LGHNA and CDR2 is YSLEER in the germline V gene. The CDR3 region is CASSQDPDSPYEQYF. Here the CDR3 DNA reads TGCGCCAGCAGCCAAGATCCGGACAGCCCCTACGAGCAGTACTTC.

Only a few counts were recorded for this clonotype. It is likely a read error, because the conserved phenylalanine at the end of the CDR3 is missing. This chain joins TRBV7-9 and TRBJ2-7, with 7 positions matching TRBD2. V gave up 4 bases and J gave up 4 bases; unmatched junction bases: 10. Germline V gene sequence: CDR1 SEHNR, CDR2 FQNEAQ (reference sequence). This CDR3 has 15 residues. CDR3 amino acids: CASSSLGRGRYEQYL. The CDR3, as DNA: TGTGCCAGCAGCTCTCTTGGGAGGGGTCGGTACGAGCAGTACCTC.